This entry lists 29 T cell receptor beta chains sequenced from one sample in a study of blood T cell repertoires in COVID-19. TCRdb keeps only in-frame clones here, not all; method: immunoSEQ multiplex PCR. Of 200,000 or so clones in the sample, 75% to 90% are singletons; the top ten hold over 9.5%. The sample taken for sequencing was peripheral blood. These receptors came from a human donor with active or convalescent COVID-19. The donor label of this sample is uncertain.

The V gene is TRBV7-3, the J gene TRBJ1-1, with D unclear. In germline, CDR1 is SGHTA, CDR2 FQGTGA. The CDR3 contains 15 residues. Trimming pared 5 bases from V and 0 bases from J, leaving 13 bases between. CDR3 in DNA: TGTGCCAGCAGCCCAATACATAAGATGAACACTGAAGCTTTCTTT. It is translated as CASSPIHKMNTEAFF.

This chain connects TRBV7-9 to TRBJ2-3, with 8 bases identical to TRBD2. Trimming at V came to 1 base and at J to 3 bases, leaving 3 bases not matched to a gene. Germline CDR1 and CDR2: SEHNR and FQNEAQ (reference sequence). The CDR3 is 15 amino acids. CDR3 sequence: CASSLGTSRTDTQYF. The CDR3, as DNA: TGTGCCAGCAGCTTAGGGACTAGCAGGACAGATACGCAGTATTTT. Based on the CDR3 plus reference TRBV7-9 and TRBJ2-3, the full variable domain is DTGVSQNPRHKITKRGQNVTFRCDPISEHNRLYWYRQTLGQGPEFLTYFQNEAQLEKSRLLSDRFSAERPKGSFSTLEIQRTEQGDSAMYLCASSLGTSRTDTQYFGPGTRLTVL.

Only a few counts were recorded for this clone. The V call is TRBV28, the J call TRBJ1-2, with a possible D match to TRBD1 (5 bases). Trimming left V 10 bases short and J 5 bases short, with 17 bases between. The CDR3 contains 13 residues. Germline V CDR1 and CDR2: MDHEN, SYDVKM. The CDR3 nucleotides are TGTGCCATCTCGGGGGGGTCCTCTTATGGCTACACCTTC. It yields the protein CAISGGSSYGYTF.

The chain combines TRBV9 with TRBJ2-3, with unresolved D. The CDR3 is made up of 13 amino acids. Germline assignment: CDR1 SGDLS and CDR2 YYNGEE. The V end lost 0 bases, the J end lost 2 bases, and 4 bases lay between the germline ends. The CDR3, as DNA: TGTGCCAGCAGCGTAGGCGACACAGATACGCAGTATTTT. Translated: CASSVGDTDTQYF.

The CDR3 nucleotides are TGTGCCAGCAGCCCCCTAGCGGGAGGAGGAGATACGCAGTATTTT. Amino acids: CASSPLAGGGDTQYF. The rearrangement uses TRBV5-5 and TRBJ2-3; TRBD2 matches 11 bases. The CDR3 totals 15 residues. With 4 bases clipped from V and 5 bases from J, the junction kept 6 bases outside the gene matches. The germline V gene encodes CDR1 SGHKS and CDR2 YYEKEE (reference sequence).

This clone was seen only once. The chain couples TRBV5-1 to TRBJ2-3; D gene ambiguous. Germline V gene lookup returns CDR1 SGHRS and CDR2 YFSETQ. This CDR3 is built from 13 residues. Trimming removed 6 bases from V and 4 bases from J, with 12 bases in between. The CDR3 DNA is TGCGCCAGCACTGCCCAGGTTCCAGATACGCAGTATTTT. This codes for CASTAQVPDTQYF.

The chain's CDR3 is CASSLSLRGSGDPERYEQYF. Here the CDR3 DNA reads TGTGCCAGCAGCCTTTCTCTCCGGGGTAGCGGGGACCCAGAACGCTACGAGCAGTACTTC. The rearrangement links TRBV13 to TRBJ2-7, with 8 bases identical to TRBD2. The CDR3 spans 20 residues. The V and J ends lost 5 bases and 3 bases, in that order; junction bases with no gene match: 24. Germline loops: CDR1 PRHDT, CDR2 FYEKMQ (reference sequence).

The rearrangement links TRBV9 to TRBJ1-6, with 11 positions matching TRBD1. This CDR3 has 17 residues. V gave up 0 bases and J gave up 9 bases; unmatched junction bases: 8. Germline CDR1 and CDR2: SGDLS and YYNGEE. The CDR3 DNA sequence: TGTGCCAGCAGCGTAGGGTCGATCGGGACAGGGGGTTCACCCCTCCACTTT. It encodes CASSVGSIGTGGSPLHF.

The rearrangement joins TRBV4-1 to TRBJ2-7; tentative D call: TRBD1 (6 bases). V was pared by 0 bases and J by 2 bases, with 14 bases between. CDR1 and CDR2 (germline): MGHRA, YSYEKL. This CDR3 has 16 residues. The CDR3 loop is CASSQEVGAATYEQYF. Written as DNA, the CDR3 is TGCGCCAGCAGCCAAGAGGTGGGGGCCGCTACCTACGAGCAGTACTTC.

The gene calls are TRBV11-2 and TRBJ2-1; 9 nucleotides align to TRBD2. J gave up 9 bases and V 2 bases, and 11 bases lay outside the gene matches. Germline lookup yields CDR1 SGHAT and CDR2 FQNNGV. The CDR3 contains 16 residues. The DNA of the CDR3 is TGTGCCAGCAGCTTATTAGGGGGACTAGCTTCGAGTGAGCAGTTCTTC. This codes for CASSLLGGLASSEQFF.

As concerns this clone: Additional DNA sequences in this sample encode the identical CDR3. The chain uses TRBV28 and TRBJ2-7; no reliable D call. There are 12 residues in the CDR3. Germline CDR1 MDHEN, CDR2 SYDVKM. The V and J ends lost 4 bases and 0 bases respectively, with 4 bases between them. CDR3 sequence reads: CASSSSSYEQYF. CDR3 DNA sequence: TGTGCCAGCAGTTCGAGCTCCTACGAGCAGTACTTC. Supplemented by reference TRBV28 and TRBJ2-7, the full variable domain reads DVKVTQSSRYLVKRTGEKVFLECVQDMDHENMFWYRQDPGLGLRLIYFSYDVKMKEKGDIPEGYSVSREKKERFSLILESASTNQTSMYLCASSSSSYEQYFGPGTRLTVT.

CDR3 protein: CASSLAPGKNTEAFF. CDR3 sequence (DNA): TGTGCCAGCAGCTTAGCGCCAGGGAAGAACACTGAAGCTTTCTTT. V usage is TRBV7-2 and J usage is TRBJ1-1; maybe TRBD1 (5 bases). The CDR3 loop spans 15 amino acids. Germline V gene lookup returns CDR1 SGHTA and CDR2 FQGNSA. Trimming took 0 bases from V and 1 from J, leaving 9 bases between them.

The V gene is TRBV19, the J gene TRBJ2-1; 11 nucleotides match TRBD2. The V gene end was trimmed by 6 bases and the J gene end by 15 bases; junction bases not matched to a gene: 13. CDR1 is LNHDA and CDR2 is SQIVND in the germline V gene (reference sequence). The CDR3 runs 14 residues. For the CDR3, the DNA is TGTGCCAGTAGGAACGCACTAGCGGGGGCTCAGGTGTTCTTC. Translated: CASRNALAGAQVFF.

V is TRBV19 and J is TRBJ2-1, with TRBD2 matching 11 bases. Germline V lookup: CDR1 LNHDA, CDR2 SQIVND (reference sequence). CDR3 length equals 16 residues. J gave up 5 bases and V 5 bases, and 8 bases lay outside the gene matches. The CDR3 nucleotides read TGTGCCAGTAGTGACCCCGGGACTAGCGGACACAATGAGCAGTTCTTC. Its protein is CASSDPGTSGHNEQFF.

V gene TRBV27 combines with J gene TRBJ2-3; TRBD2 aligns across 9 bases. With V trimmed by 7 bases and J by 1 base, 9 bases remained unmatched. Germline V lookup: CDR1 MNHEY, CDR2 SMNVEV (reference sequence). The CDR3 is 16 residues long. The CDR3 loop reads CASNFGAGGGTDTQYF. The CDR3, as DNA: TGTGCCAGCAATTTCGGAGCGGGGGGCGGCACAGATACGCAGTATTTT.

The rearrangement links TRBV5-5 to TRBJ2-7; 9 bases line up with TRBD2. The J segment lost 11 bases and the V segment lost 4 bases, leaving 16 bases of the junction unmatched. This CDR3 has 15 amino acids. From germline, CDR1 is SGHKS and CDR2 YYEKEE (reference sequence). The CDR3 sequence: CASSRHDSGGYNEYF. The CDR3 DNA reads as TGTGCCAGCAGCCGCCATGATAGCGGGGGCTACAACGAGTACTTC. The full variable domain, completed using reference TRBV5-5 and TRBJ2-7, is DAGVTQSPTHLIKTRGQQVTLRCSPISGHKSVSWYQQVLGQGPQFIFQYYEKEERGRGNFPDRFSARQFPNYSSELNVNALLLGDSALYLCASSRHDSGGYNEYFGPGTRLTVT.

The chain employs TRBV3-1 (or the pseudogene TRBV3-2) and TRBJ2-7; possibly TRBD2 for D (6 bases). This CDR3 region has 14 residues. Trimming stripped 0 bases from V and 5 bases from J, with 11 bases between. CDR1 LGHDT and CDR2 YNNKEL come from the germline V gene (reference sequence). The CDR3 sequence: CASSQDAGWDEQYF. CDR3 coding DNA: TGTGCCAGCAGCCAAGATGCGGGGTGGGACGAGCAGTACTTC.

This clone was seen a handful of times. Written as DNA, the CDR3 is TGTGCCATCGCTCTGGGGGGGTTAGAGCAGCCCCAGCATTTT. It specifies CAIALGGLEQPQHF. The J gene is TRBJ1-5, the V gene TRBV2; a weak D match, TRBD1 (5 bases). The CDR3 length is 14 residues. The ends were cut back, 10 bases at V and 7 bases at J, with 20 bases in the middle. Per germline, CDR1 SNHLY and CDR2 FYNNEI.

The genes are TRBV29-1 and TRBJ1-1, with 8 bases that match TRBD1. CDR3 size: 11 residues. The germline V gene encodes CDR1 SQVTM and CDR2 ANQGSEA. CDR3 in amino acids: CITDRVTEAFF. CDR3 coding DNA: TGCATCACGGACAGGGTCACTGAAGCTTTCTTT.

DNA of the CDR3: TGCGCCAGCAGCCCCTCCACTAGCGGGGGGGCCTACGCCAAAAACATTCAGTACTTC. Its protein product is CASSPSTSGGAYAKNIQYF. V is TRBV4-3 and J is TRBJ2-4; 13 bases are shared with TRBD2. From germline, CDR1 is LGHNA and CDR2 YSLEER. The CDR3 extends over 19 amino acids. Trimming at V came to 4 bases and at J to 1 base, leaving 10 bases not matched to a gene.

This rearrangement joins TRBV6-2 or TRBV6-3 to TRBJ1-2; D gene unclear. CDR3 length equals 12 residues. Germline-derived CDR1 and CDR2 are MNHEY and SVGEGT. Trimming cost V 4 bases and J 5 bases, with 8 bases left between them. The CDR3 sequence is CASSSPVYGYTF. CDR3 nucleotides: TGTGCCAGCAGTTCCCCCGTTTATGGCTACACCTTC.

The CDR3 is CASSARFMNTEAFF. The CDR3 DNA reads as TGTGCCAGCAGTGCGCGATTCATGAACACTGAAGCTTTCTTT. This chain joins TRBV2 and TRBJ1-1; D remains ambiguous. Germline V lookup: CDR1 SNHLY, CDR2 FYNNEI. Trimming took off 4 bases at V and 0 bases at J, with 9 bases between the two ends. This CDR3 comprises 14 residues.

This clone was counted once. The CDR3 here is CASSLVLGGQETQYF. CDR3 DNA sequence: TGTGCCAGCAGCTTAGTATTAGGAGGCCAAGAGACCCAGTACTTC. This chain uses TRBV7-9 with TRBJ2-5, with D possibly TRBD2 on 5 matching bases. The germline V and J ends were trimmed by 1 base and 1 base, with 10 bases remaining between them. CDR3 length: 15 amino acids. Germline V gene sequence: CDR1 SEHNR, CDR2 FQNEAQ (reference sequence).

V is TRBV5-1 and J is TRBJ2-7, with TRBD1 matching over 8 bases. CDR3 length equals 15 residues. Germline loops: CDR1 SGHRS, CDR2 YFSETQ. V lost 4 bases and J lost 5; bases outside the gene matches: 11. The CDR3 sequence: CASSPSPPQGDEQYF. CDR3 bases: TGCGCCAGCAGCCCCAGTCCGCCACAGGGGGACGAGCAGTACTTC.

On this clone: Other DNA sequences of this sample code for an identical CDR3. The chain has TRBV5-1 and TRBJ2-1; weak D call: TRBD2 (6 bases). Germline CDR1 reads SGHRS; CDR2 reads YFSETQ. The CDR3 is 13 amino acids. V lost 0 bases and J 7 bases, leaving 8 bases between the germline ends. The chain's CDR3 is CASSLVGGNEQFF. In DNA form, the CDR3 reads TGCGCCAGCAGCTTGGTGGGGGGTAATGAGCAGTTCTTC.

The chain links TRBV9 to TRBJ2-5, with TRBD2 matching over 7 bases. The length of the CDR3 is 13 residues. Per germline, CDR1 SGDLS and CDR2 YYNGEE. Trimming cost V 2 bases and J 4 bases; bases outside gene matches: 2. The CDR3 sequence is CASSVGGAETQYF. In DNA form, the CDR3 reads TGTGCCAGCAGCGTGGGAGGGGCAGAGACCCAGTACTTC.

The V and J genes are TRBV28 and TRBJ1-2, with D possibly TRBD1 on 5 matching bases. From germline, CDR1 is MDHEN and CDR2 SYDVKM. The CDR3 runs 13 residues. V lost 2 bases and J lost 4, with 8 bases in between. The CDR3, as DNA: TGTGCCAGCAGTTTAAGGACACCCTATGGCTACACCTTC. Its protein product is CASSLRTPYGYTF.

V and J are TRBV19 and TRBJ1-3; TRBD1 matches at 8 bases. CDR1 is LNHDA and CDR2 is SQIVND in the germline V gene (reference sequence). Trimming at V came to 2 bases and at J to 1 base, leaving 7 bases not matched to a gene. This CDR3 has 17 amino acids. The CDR3 bases are TGTGCCAGTAGTATAAAGGGGGACAGGTCTTCTGGAAACACCATATATTTT. Protein: CASSIKGDRSSGNTIYF.

The gene calls are TRBV28 and TRBJ2-5; TRBD2 agrees at 15 bases. V lost 2 bases to trimming and J lost 4 bases; unmatched junction nucleotides: 8. Germline V gene lookup returns CDR1 MDHEN and CDR2 SYDVKM. The CDR3 totals 18 residues. CDR3 amino acids: CASSLPGLAGGGPETQYF. DNA for the CDR3: TGTGCCAGCAGTTTACCGGGACTAGCGGGAGGAGGGCCAGAGACCCAGTACTTC.